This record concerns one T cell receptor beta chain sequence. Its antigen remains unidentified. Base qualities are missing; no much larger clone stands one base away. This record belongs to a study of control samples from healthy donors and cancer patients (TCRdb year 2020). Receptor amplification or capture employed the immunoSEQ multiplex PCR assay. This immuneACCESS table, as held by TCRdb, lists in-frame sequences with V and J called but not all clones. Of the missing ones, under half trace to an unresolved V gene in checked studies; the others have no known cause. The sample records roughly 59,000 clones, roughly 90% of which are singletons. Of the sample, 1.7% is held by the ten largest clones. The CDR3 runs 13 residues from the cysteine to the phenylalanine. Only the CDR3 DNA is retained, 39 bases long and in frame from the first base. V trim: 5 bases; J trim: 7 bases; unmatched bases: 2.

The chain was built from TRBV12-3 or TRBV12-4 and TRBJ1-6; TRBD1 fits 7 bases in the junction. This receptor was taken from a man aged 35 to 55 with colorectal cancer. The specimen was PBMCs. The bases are TGTGCCAGCAGTAACAGGGGAAATTCACCCCTCCACTTT. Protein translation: CASSNRGNSPLHF.